The 22 T cell receptor beta chains given below trace back to one sample, sequenced in a study of blood T cell repertoires in COVID-19. Clones were read by immunoSEQ multiplex PCR, and TCRdb kept only the in-frame ones, dropping some. Among roughly 160,000 clones listed, around 86% were seen once. Sequencing used peripheral blood. Every receptor here comes from a man in his sixties with COVID-19, enrolled during active disease.

On this clone itself: Different DNA sequences within this sample yield the same CDR3. This chain links TRBV6-2 or TRBV6-3 with TRBJ2-5, with 13 bases identical to TRBD2. Trimming at V came to 6 bases and at J to 4 bases, leaving 5 bases not matched to a gene. The length of the CDR3 is 15 residues. Germline V gene lookup returns CDR1 MNHEY and CDR2 SVGEGT. The CDR3 region is CASSRLAGGGETQYF. CDR3 bases: TGTGCCAGCAGCCGACTAGCGGGGGGCGGAGAGACCCAGTACTTC.

J is TRBJ1-2 and V is TRBV5-1; D is undetermined. CDR3 length: 13 amino acids. V lost 0 bases and J lost 0, with 3 bases in between. Looked up from germline, CDR1 is SGHRS and CDR2 is YFSETQ. The CDR3 sequence is CASSLAANYGYTF. The CDR3 DNA is TGCGCCAGCAGCTTGGCAGCTAACTATGGCTACACCTTC.

The chain combines TRBV27 with TRBJ1-5; D is perhaps TRBD1 (5 bases). Germline values: CDR1 MNHEY, CDR2 SMNVEV (reference sequence). CDR3 length: 15 residues. Trimming left V 2 bases short and J 1 base short, with 9 bases between. The CDR3 loop reads CASSLDRLSNQPQHF. CDR3 nucleotide sequence: TGTGCCAGCAGTTTAGACAGATTGAGCAATCAGCCCCAGCATTTT.

The chain links TRBV28 to TRBJ1-4; 8 bases align to TRBD1. The V gene end was trimmed by 4 bases and the J gene end by 3 bases; junction bases not matched to a gene: 1. Germline-derived CDR1 and CDR2 are MDHEN and SYDVKM. The CDR3 totals 14 residues. The CDR3 spells CASSSGQANEKLFF. The CDR3 nucleotides read TGTGCCAGCAGTTCGGGACAGGCTAATGAAAAACTGTTTTTT. The complete variable domain, with remaining parts taken from reference TRBV28 and TRBJ1-4, reads DVKVTQSSRYLVKRTGEKVFLECVQDMDHENMFWYRQDPGLGLRLIYFSYDVKMKEKGDIPEGYSVSREKKERFSLILESASTNQTSMYLCASSSGQANEKLFFGSGTQLSVL.

The chain combines TRBV6-5 with TRBJ1-5; D may be TRBD1 (5 bases). Trimming removed 5 bases from V and 0 bases from J, with 11 bases in between. The V gene's germline CDR1 is MNHEY and CDR2 SVGAGI. This CDR3 is built from 15 residues. The CDR3 loop is CASSPQGNSNQPQHF. The CDR3 bases are TGTGCCAGCAGTCCCCAGGGAAATAGCAATCAGCCCCAGCATTTT.

This clone has only a few counts. V usage is TRBV2 and J usage is TRBJ1-2, with D possibly matching TRBD1 (5 bases). The CDR3 is 14 residues long. Germline V gene data show CDR1 as SNHLY and CDR2 as FYNNEI. Trimming left V 2 bases short and J 2 bases short, with 9 bases between. Here the CDR3 reads CASSEREGNYGYTF. Here the CDR3 DNA reads TGTGCCAGCAGTGAAAGGGAGGGGAACTATGGCTACACCTTC. Full variable domain (outside the CDR3, taken from reference TRBV2 and TRBJ1-2): EPEVTQTPSHQVTQMGQEVILRCVPISNHLYFYWYRQILGQKVEFLVSFYNNEISEKSEIFDDQFSVERPDGSNFTLKIRSTKLEDSAMYFCASSEREGNYGYTFGSGTRLTVV.

V and J are TRBV27 and TRBJ2-2, with 7 bases identical to TRBD1. CDR3 length: 14 amino acids. CDR1 and CDR2 (germline): MNHEY, SMNVEV (reference sequence). The trim removed 5 bases at V and 6 bases at J, leaving 6 bases unmatched. In nucleotides, the CDR3 is TGTGCCAGCAGTATACAGGGGTTTGCCGGGGAGCTGTTTTTT. Encoded protein: CASSIQGFAGELFF.

V is TRBV24-1 and J is TRBJ2-5; maybe TRBD2 (6 bases). This CDR3 spans 15 amino acids. Trimming took 6 bases from V and 4 from J, leaving 17 bases between them. Germline V CDR1 and CDR2: KGHDR, SFDVKD. CDR3 nucleotides: TGTGCCACCAGTAGTACCAGGGAGGCTGGAGAGACCCAGTACTTC. Amino acid sequence: CATSSTREAGETQYF.

The chain combines TRBV27 with TRBJ1-5; 7 positions match TRBD1. The CDR3 totals 16 residues. After removal of 6 bases from V and 4 bases from J, the junction contained 12 bases not matched to a gene. Germline CDR1 MNHEY, CDR2 SMNVEV (reference sequence). The CDR3 DNA reads as TGTGCCAGCAGAAGGGTGGGGGGACAGACAAATCAGCCCCAGCATTTT. Its protein is CASRRVGGQTNQPQHF.

This chain connects TRBV7-3 to TRBJ1-3; TRBD1 matches 10 bases. Germline trimming cut 2 bases from V and 2 bases from J; bases unmatched to any gene: 0. Per germline, CDR1 SGHTA and CDR2 FQGTGA. The CDR3 runs to 15 residues. The CDR3 DNA is TGTGCCAGCAGCTTAGACAGGGGGCCTGGAAACACCATATATTTT. It translates to CASSLDRGPGNTIYF.

The chain uses TRBV11-1 and TRBJ2-5, with a tentative D call TRBD1 (6 bases). Germline CDR1 and CDR2: SGHAT and FQDESV (reference sequence). The CDR3 consists of 13 residues. Trimming stripped 8 bases from V and 1 base from J, with 11 bases between. The CDR3 region is CASSPGVQETQYF. CDR3 nucleotides: TGTGCCAGCTCACCAGGGGTCCAAGAGACCCAGTACTTC.

The V gene is TRBV6-2 or TRBV6-3, the J gene TRBJ2-1; unclear D gene. Trimming removed 2 bases at V and 7 bases at J, with 15 bases between. CDR3 length: 15 residues. Germline lookup yields CDR1 MNHEY and CDR2 SVGEGT. The CDR3 is CASSYNSMSVNEQFF. As DNA, the CDR3 is TGTGCCAGCAGTTACAACTCGATGTCTGTTAATGAGCAGTTCTTC.

This chain joins TRBV9 and TRBJ1-4; D is unresolved. With 0 bases removed from V and 4 bases from J, the gap between germline ends came to 10 bases. This CDR3 is 15 amino acids long. Germline values: CDR1 SGDLS, CDR2 YYNGEE. The CDR3 reads CASSVDRGDNEKLFF. The CDR3 region has the DNA TGTGCCAGCAGCGTAGATCGGGGAGATAATGAAAAACTGTTTTTT.

The genes are TRBV11-2 and TRBJ2-6; a possible D gene is TRBD1 (6 bases). From germline, CDR1 is SGHAT and CDR2 FQNNGV. This CDR3 spans 18 amino acids. Trimming took off 7 bases at V and 0 bases at J, with 19 bases between the two ends. DNA for the CDR3: TGTGCCAGCACCCCACTGAGGGACACCAGCTCTGGGGCCAACGTCCTGACTTTC. Translating gives CASTPLRDTSSGANVLTF. The variable domain in full, with the rest retrieved from reference TRBV11-2 and TRBJ2-6, is EAGVAQSPRYKIIEKRQSVAFWCNPISGHATLYWYQQILGQGPKLLIQFQNNGVVDDSQLPKDRFSAERLKGVDSTLKIQPAKLEDSAVYLCASTPLRDTSSGANVLTFGAGSRLTVL.

V and J are TRBV18 and TRBJ1-1; TRBD1 is a possible D gene (5 bases). The V gene's germline CDR1 is KGHSH and CDR2 LQKENI. The CDR3 is made up of 13 amino acids. V lost 2 bases and J 7 bases, leaving 11 bases between the germline ends. The chain's CDR3 is CASSPGAGNEAFF. CDR3 coding DNA: TGTGCCAGCTCACCAGGGGCAGGGAATGAAGCTTTCTTT. Using reference TRBV18 and TRBJ1-1 for the parts outside the CDR3, the full variable domain is NAGVMQNPRHLVRRRGQEARLRCSPMKGHSHVYWYRQLPEEGLKFMVYLQKENIIDESGMPKERFSAEFPKEGPSILRIQQVVRGDSAAYFCASSPGAGNEAFFGQGTRLTVV.

The rearrangement joins TRBV6-2 or TRBV6-3 to TRBJ1-5, with TRBD1 matching 8 bases. The CDR3 consists of 18 residues. Germline V CDR1 and CDR2: MNHEY, SVGEGT. V shed 4 bases and J 1 base; nucleotides not matched to a gene: 12. CDR3 sequence: CASSSTIAQGASNQPQHF. The CDR3 DNA is TGTGCCAGCAGTTCCACTATAGCCCAGGGGGCCAGCAATCAGCCCCAGCATTTT.

The V and J genes are TRBV6-1 and TRBJ1-2; tentative D call: TRBD1 (6 bases). Trimming cost V 3 bases and J 5 bases, with 13 bases left between them. There are 14 residues in the CDR3. From germline, CDR1 is MNHNS and CDR2 SASEGT. In DNA, the CDR3 is TGTGCCAGCAGTGAGACCAGGGGAGGGTATGGCTACACCTTC. Protein product: CASSETRGGYGYTF.

The chain has TRBV11-2 and TRBJ2-1, with 8 bases fitting TRBD1. V lost 1 base, J lost 7 bases, and 3 bases stayed unmatched. Germline CDR1 SGHAT, CDR2 FQNNGV. The CDR3 is made up of 14 amino acids. This CDR3 reads CASSLVTGGNEQFF. Here the CDR3 DNA reads TGTGCCAGCAGCTTAGTTACAGGGGGGAATGAGCAGTTCTTC.

The V gene is TRBV6-2 or TRBV6-3, the J gene TRBJ2-3, with 9 bases that match TRBD1. J lost 4 bases, V lost 0 bases, and 11 bases had no gene match. Germline assignment: CDR1 MNHEY and CDR2 SVGEGT. The CDR3 has 18 residues. DNA for the CDR3: TGTGCCAGCAGTTACTCGAGCCCCGGGACAGGGTGGGCAGATACGCAGTATTTT. Its protein product is CASSYSSPGTGWADTQYF.

The CDR3 bases are TGTGCCAGCAGCTTAAGCAGGGGCGGGGGGACAGGGAGCTCCTACGAGCAGTACTTC. Amino acid sequence: CASSLSRGGGTGSSYEQYF. V gene TRBV7-9 combines with J gene TRBJ2-7, with D possibly TRBD1 on 9 matching bases. The CDR3 loop spans 19 amino acids. V was shortened by 2 bases and J by 0 bases, with 23 bases between the two germline ends. Germline loops: CDR1 SEHNR, CDR2 FQNEAQ (reference sequence).

This clone was detected only once. The J gene is TRBJ1-2, the V gene TRBV3-1 (or the pseudogene TRBV3-2); 10 positions match TRBD1. Germline CDR1 LGHDT, CDR2 YNNKEL (reference sequence). J lost 7 bases, V lost 2 bases, and 4 bases had no gene match. The CDR3 consists of 14 residues. As DNA, the CDR3 is TGTGCCAGCAGCCAAACCGGGACAGGGGCTGGCTACACCTTC. Translation: CASSQTGTGAGYTF.

The chain uses TRBV5-1 and TRBJ1-5, with 8 bases matching TRBD1. V was pared by 3 bases and J by 4 bases, with 6 bases of the junction left unmatched. Germline assignment: CDR1 SGHRS and CDR2 YFSETQ. This CDR3 is 15 amino acids long. DNA for the CDR3: TGCGCCAGCAGCTCTACAGGGGGTCGAAATCAGCCCCAGCATTTT. Translation: CASSSTGGRNQPQHF.